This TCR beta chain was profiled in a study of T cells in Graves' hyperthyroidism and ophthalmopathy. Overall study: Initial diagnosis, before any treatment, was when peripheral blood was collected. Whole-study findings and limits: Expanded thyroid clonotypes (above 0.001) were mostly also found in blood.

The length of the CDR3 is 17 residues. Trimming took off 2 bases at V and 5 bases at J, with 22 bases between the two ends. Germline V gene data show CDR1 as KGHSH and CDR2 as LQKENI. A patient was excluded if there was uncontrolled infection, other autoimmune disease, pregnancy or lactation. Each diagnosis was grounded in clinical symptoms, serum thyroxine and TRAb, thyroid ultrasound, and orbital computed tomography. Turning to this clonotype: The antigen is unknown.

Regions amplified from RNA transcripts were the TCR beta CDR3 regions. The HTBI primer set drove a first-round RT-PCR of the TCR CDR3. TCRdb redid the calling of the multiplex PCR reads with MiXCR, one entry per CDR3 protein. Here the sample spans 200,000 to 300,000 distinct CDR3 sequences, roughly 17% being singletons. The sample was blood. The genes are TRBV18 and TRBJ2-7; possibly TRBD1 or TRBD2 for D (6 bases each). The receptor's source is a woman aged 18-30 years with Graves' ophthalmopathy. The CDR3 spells CASSPNRRKGGIHEQYF. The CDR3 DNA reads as TGTGCCAGCTCACCAAATCGTCGGAAAGGGGGGATCCACGAGCAGTACTTC.